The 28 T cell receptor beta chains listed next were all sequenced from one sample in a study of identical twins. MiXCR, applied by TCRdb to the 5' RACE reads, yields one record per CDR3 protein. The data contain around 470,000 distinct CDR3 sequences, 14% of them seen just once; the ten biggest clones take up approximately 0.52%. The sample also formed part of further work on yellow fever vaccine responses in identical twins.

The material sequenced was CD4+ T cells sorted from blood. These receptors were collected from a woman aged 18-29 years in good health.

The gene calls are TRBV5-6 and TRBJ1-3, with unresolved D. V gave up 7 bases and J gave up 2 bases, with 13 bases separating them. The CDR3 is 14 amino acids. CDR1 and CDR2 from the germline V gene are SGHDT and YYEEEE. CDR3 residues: CASQLQTPGNTIYF. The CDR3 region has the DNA TGTGCCAGCCAGCTACAAACCCCTGGAAACACCATATATTTT.

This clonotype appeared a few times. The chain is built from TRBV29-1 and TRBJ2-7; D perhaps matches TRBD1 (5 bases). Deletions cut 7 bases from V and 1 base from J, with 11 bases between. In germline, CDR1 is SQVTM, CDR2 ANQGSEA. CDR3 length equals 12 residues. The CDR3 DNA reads TGCAGCGCTGGGGCAGGTTCCTACGAGCAGTACTTC. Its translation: CSAGAGSYEQYF.

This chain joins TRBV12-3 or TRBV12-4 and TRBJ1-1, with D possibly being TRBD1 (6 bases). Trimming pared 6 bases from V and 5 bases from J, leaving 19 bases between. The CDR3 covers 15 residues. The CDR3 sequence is CASSPLLGAGTEAFF. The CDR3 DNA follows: TGTGCCAGCAGCCCCTTGTTGGGGGCAGGTACTGAAGCTTTCTTT.

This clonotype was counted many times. The CDR3 DNA sequence: TGCGCCAGCAGTCTAGCCAGAATAGGGGAGACCCAGTACTTC. Translation gives CASSLARIGETQYF. The chain links TRBV5-1 to TRBJ2-5; D is perhaps TRBD2 (5 bases). The CDR3 consists of 14 residues. Trimming left V 5 bases short and J 5 bases short, with 16 bases between. From germline, CDR1 is SGHRS and CDR2 YFSETQ.

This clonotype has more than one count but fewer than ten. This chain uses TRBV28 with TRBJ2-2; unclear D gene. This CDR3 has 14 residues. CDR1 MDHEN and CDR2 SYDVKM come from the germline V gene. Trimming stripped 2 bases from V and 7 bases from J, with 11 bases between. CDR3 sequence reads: CASSLLRSVGELFF. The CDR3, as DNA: TGTGCCAGCAGTTTACTGAGGTCGGTCGGGGAGCTGTTTTTT. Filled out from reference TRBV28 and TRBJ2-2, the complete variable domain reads DVKVTQSSRYLVKRTGEKVFLECVQDMDHENMFWYRQDPGLGLRLIYFSYDVKMKEKGDIPEGYSVSREKKERFSLILESASTNQTSMYLCASSLLRSVGELFFGEGSRLTVL.

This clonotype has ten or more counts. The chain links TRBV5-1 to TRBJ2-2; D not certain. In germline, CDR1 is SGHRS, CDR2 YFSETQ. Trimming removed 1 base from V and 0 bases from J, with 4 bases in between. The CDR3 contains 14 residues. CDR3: CASSLPANTGELFF. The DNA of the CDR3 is TGCGCCAGCAGCTTGCCGGCGAACACCGGGGAGCTGTTTTTT.

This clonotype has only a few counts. The CDR3 reads CASSLYIGTGDHEQYF. The CDR3 DNA is TGTGCCAGCAGTCTCTACATCGGGACAGGGGACCACGAGCAGTACTTC. This sequence joins TRBV28 and TRBJ2-7; 10 nucleotides agree with TRBD1. The ends lost 5 bases at V and 5 bases at J; junction bases unmatched: 12. Germline V CDR1 and CDR2: MDHEN, SYDVKM. This CDR3 has 16 residues.

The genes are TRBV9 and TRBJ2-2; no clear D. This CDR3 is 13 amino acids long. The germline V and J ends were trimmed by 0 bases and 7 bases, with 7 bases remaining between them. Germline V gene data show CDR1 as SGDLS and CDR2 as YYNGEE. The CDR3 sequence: CASSVVSDGELFF. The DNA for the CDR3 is TGTGCCAGCAGCGTAGTTAGTGACGGGGAGCTGTTTTTT.

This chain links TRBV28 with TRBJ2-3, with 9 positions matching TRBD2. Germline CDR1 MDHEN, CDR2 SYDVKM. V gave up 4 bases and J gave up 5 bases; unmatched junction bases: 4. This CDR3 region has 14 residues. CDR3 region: CASSYGGRGDTQYF. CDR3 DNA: TGTGCCAGCAGTTACGGCGGGAGGGGAGATACGCAGTATTTT.

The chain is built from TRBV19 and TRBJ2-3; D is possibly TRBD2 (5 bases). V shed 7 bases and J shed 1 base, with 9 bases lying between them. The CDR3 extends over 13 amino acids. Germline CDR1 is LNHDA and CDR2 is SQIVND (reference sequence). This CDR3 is CASNERGTDTQYF. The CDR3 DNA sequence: TGTGCCAGTAATGAGAGGGGCACAGATACGCAGTATTTT.

The CDR3 coding sequence is TGTGCCAGCAGTTACTCCCGGGGGACCCACCACGAGCAGTACTTC. Its protein product is CASSYSRGTHHEQYF. The J gene is TRBJ2-7, the V gene TRBV6-5; D is possibly TRBD2 (6 bases). V was clipped by 0 bases and J by 5 bases, with 14 bases between them. CDR1 is MNHEY, CDR2 SVGAGI, per germline. CDR3 length: 15 residues.

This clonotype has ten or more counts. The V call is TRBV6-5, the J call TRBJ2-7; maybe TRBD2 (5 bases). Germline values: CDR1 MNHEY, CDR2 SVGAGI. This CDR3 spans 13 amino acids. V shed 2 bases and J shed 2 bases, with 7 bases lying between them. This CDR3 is CASSYPGTYEQYF. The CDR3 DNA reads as TGTGCCAGCAGTTACCCCGGGACCTACGAGCAGTACTTC.

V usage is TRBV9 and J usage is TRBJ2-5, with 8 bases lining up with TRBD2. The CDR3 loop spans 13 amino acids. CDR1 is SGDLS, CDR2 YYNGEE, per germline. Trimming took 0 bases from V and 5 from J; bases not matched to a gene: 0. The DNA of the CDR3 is TGTGCCAGCAGCGTAGCTAGCGGGGAGACCCAGTACTTC. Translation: CASSVASGETQYF.

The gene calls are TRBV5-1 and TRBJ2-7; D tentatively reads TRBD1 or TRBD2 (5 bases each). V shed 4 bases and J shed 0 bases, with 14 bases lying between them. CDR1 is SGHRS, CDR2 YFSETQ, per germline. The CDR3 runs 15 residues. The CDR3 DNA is TGCGCCAGCAGCAAGGACAAGGGGAGCTCCTACGAGCAGTACTTC. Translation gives CASSKDKGSSYEQYF.

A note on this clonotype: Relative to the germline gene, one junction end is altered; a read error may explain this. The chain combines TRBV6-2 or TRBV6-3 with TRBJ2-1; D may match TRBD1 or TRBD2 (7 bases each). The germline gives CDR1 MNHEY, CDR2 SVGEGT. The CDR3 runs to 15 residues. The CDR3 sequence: CASTRGGESWDSFLF. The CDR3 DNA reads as TGTGCCAGCACTCGAGGGGGGGAAAGCTGGGACAGTTTTCTCTTC.

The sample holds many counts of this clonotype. The CDR3 coding sequence is TGCGCCAGCAGCTTGCTCACGGTGAGCTCCTACAATGAGCAGTTCTTC. Its protein is CASSLLTVSSYNEQFF. The chain uses TRBV5-1 and TRBJ2-1; D remains unclear. This CDR3 has 16 amino acids. Per germline, CDR1 SGHRS and CDR2 YFSETQ. V was cut by 1 base and J by 0 bases, with 11 bases left in between.

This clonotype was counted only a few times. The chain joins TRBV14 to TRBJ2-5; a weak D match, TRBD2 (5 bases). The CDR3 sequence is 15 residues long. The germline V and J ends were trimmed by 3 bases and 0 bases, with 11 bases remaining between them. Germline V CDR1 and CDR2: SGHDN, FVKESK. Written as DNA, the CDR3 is TGTGCCAGCAGCCACCGGACTTTGTACCAAGAGACCCAGTACTTC. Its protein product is CASSHRTLYQETQYF. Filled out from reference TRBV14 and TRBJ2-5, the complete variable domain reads EAGVTQFPSHSVIEKGQTVTLRCDPISGHDNLYWYRRVMGKEIKFLLHFVKESKQDESGMPNNRFLAERTGGTYSTLKVQPAELEDSGVYFCASSHRTLYQETQYFGPGTRLLVL.

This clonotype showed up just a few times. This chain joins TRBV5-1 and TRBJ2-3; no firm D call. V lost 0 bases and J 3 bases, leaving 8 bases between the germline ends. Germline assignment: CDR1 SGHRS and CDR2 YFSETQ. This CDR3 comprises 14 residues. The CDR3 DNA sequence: TGCGCCAGCAGCTTGGCCTATGGGACAGATACGCAGTATTTT. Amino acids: CASSLAYGTDTQYF.

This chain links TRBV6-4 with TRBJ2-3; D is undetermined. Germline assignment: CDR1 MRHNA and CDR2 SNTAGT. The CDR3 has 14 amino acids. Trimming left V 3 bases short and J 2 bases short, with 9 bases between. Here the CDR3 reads CASSEGWATDTQYF. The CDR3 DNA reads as TGTGCCAGCAGTGAGGGGTGGGCCACAGATACGCAGTATTTT.

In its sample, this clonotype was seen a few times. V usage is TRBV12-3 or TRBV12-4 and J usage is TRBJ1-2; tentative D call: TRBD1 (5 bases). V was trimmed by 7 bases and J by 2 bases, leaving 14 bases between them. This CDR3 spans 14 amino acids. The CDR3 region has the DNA TGTGCCAGCATTTGGGGCAGGGTGAACTATGGCTACACCTTC. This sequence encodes CASIWGRVNYGYTF.

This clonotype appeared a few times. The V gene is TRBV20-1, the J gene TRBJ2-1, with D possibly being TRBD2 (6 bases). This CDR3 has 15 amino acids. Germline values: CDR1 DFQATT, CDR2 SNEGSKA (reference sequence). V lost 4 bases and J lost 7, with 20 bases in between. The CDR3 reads CSANLPGRGGNEQFF. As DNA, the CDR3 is TGCAGTGCTAACCTCCCGGGACGGGGAGGAAATGAGCAGTTCTTC.

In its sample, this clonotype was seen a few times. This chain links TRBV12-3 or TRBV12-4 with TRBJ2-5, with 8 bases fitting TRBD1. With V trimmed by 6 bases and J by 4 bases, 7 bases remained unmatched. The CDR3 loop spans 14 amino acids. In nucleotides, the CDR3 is TGTGCCAGCAGGCCGGGACAGGAGGGAGAGACCCAGTACTTC. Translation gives CASRPGQEGETQYF.

The CDR3 is CASSVGLEETQYF. The CDR3 DNA is TGCGCCAGCAGCGTCGGACTGGAAGAGACCCAGTACTTC. The V gene is TRBV5-1, the J gene TRBJ2-5; a weak D match, TRBD2 (5 bases). V shed 4 bases and J shed 3 bases, with 10 bases lying between them. Germline V gene sequence: CDR1 SGHRS, CDR2 YFSETQ. The CDR3 consists of 13 residues. The variable domain in full, with the rest retrieved from reference TRBV5-1 and TRBJ2-5, is KAGVTQTPRYLIKTRGQQVTLSCSPISGHRSVSWYQQTPGQGLQFLFEYFSETQRNKGNFPGRFSGRQFSNSRSEMNVSTLELGDSALYLCASSVGLEETQYFGPGTRLLVL.

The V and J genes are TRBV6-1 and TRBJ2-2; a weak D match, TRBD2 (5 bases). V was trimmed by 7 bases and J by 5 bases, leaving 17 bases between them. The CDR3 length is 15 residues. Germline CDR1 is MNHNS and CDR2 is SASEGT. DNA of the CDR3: TGTGCCAGCACTCGGGGAGATAGGAAAACCGGGGAGCTGTTTTTT. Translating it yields CASTRGDRKTGELFF.

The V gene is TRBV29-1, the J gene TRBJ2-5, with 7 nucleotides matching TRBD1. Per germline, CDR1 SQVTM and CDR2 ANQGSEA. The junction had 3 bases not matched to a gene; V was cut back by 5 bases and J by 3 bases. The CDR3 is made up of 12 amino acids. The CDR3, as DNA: TGCAGCGTTAGACAGGGTAAAGAGACCCAGTACTTC. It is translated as CSVRQGKETQYF.

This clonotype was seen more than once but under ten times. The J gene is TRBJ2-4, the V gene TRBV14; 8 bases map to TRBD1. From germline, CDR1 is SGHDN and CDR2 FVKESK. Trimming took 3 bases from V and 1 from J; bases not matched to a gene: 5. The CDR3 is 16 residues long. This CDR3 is CASSHRTGSAKNIQYF. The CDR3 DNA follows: TGTGCCAGCAGCCACCGGACAGGGTCGGCCAAAAACATTCAGTACTTC.

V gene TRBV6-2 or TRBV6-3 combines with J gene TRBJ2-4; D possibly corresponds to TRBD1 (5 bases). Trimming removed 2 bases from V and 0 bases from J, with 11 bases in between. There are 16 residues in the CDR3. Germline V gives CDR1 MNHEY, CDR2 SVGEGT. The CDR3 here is CASSYTDKLAKNIQYF. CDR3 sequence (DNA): TGTGCCAGCAGTTACACGGACAAATTAGCCAAAAACATTCAGTACTTC.

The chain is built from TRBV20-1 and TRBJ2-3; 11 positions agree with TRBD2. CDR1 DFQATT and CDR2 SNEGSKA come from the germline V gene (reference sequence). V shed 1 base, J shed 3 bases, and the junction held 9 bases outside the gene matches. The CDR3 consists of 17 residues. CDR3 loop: CSARGRRLAGGTDTQYF. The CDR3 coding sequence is TGCAGTGCTAGAGGAAGACGGCTAGCGGGAGGAACAGATACGCAGTATTTT.